These 9 T cell receptor beta chains were sequenced from one sample in a study of T-cell reconstitution after alpha-beta-depleted transplantation in children. Preparation of the TCRbeta library used unique molecular identifiers. One entry per CDR3 protein results from TCRdb running MiXCR on the PCR reads. The data show approximately 980,000 distinct CDR3 sequences, roughly 29% seen once. The sequenced sample was PBMCs, mostly from graft donor cells, obtained 360 days after TCRalphabeta/CD19-depleted stem cell transplant. The receptors were gathered from a boy under three years old who had a stem cell transplant for SCID, so the T cells may come from the graft donor.

This clonotype was seen more than once but under ten times. This rearrangement joins TRBV20-1 to TRBJ2-1; TRBD1 or TRBD2 may be the D gene (5 bases each). V was trimmed by 1 base and J by 3 bases, leaving 13 bases between them. The V gene's germline CDR1 is DFQATT and CDR2 SNEGSKA (reference sequence). The CDR3 spans 15 residues. CDR3 sequence (DNA): TGCAGTGCTAGAGTTCCCGGGACGAACTACAATGAGCAGTTCTTC. As protein: CSARVPGTNYNEQFF.

This chain joins TRBV11-2 and TRBJ2-3; no clear D. The CDR3 consists of 14 residues. Germline V gene sequence: CDR1 SGHAT, CDR2 FQNNGV. V lost 3 bases to trimming and J lost 1 base, with 8 bases between them. CDR3 coding DNA: TGTGCCAGCAGCTTCGACGCTGGCACAGATACGCAGTATTTT. Translated: CASSFDAGTDTQYF.

This clonotype has only a few counts. The chain couples TRBV5-6 to TRBJ2-5; TRBD2 agrees at 7 bases. Unmatched junction bases numbered 10, after V lost 4 bases and J lost 4 bases. This CDR3 has 15 amino acids. Per the germline V gene, CDR1 is SGHDT and CDR2 is YYEEEE. CDR3 loop: CASSPRRLAGETQYF. The CDR3, as DNA: TGTGCCAGCAGCCCCAGGAGACTAGCTGGAGAGACCCAGTACTTC. Based on the CDR3 plus reference TRBV5-6 and TRBJ2-5, the full variable domain is DAGVTQSPTHLIKTRGQQVTLRCSPKSGHDTVSWYQQALGQGPQFIFQYYEEEERQRGNFPDRFSGHQFPNYSSELNVNALLLGDSALYLCASSPRRLAGETQYFGPGTRLLVL.

The genes are TRBV27 and TRBJ2-3; TRBD2 agrees at 12 bases. The CDR3 is 18 residues long. Germline CDR1 and CDR2: MNHEY and SMNVEV (reference sequence). Germline trimming cut 3 bases from V and 2 bases from J; bases unmatched to any gene: 9. The CDR3 protein is CASSFRLAGGRTTDTQYF. The CDR3 nucleotides are TGTGCCAGCAGTTTCCGCCTAGCGGGGGGGCGCACCACAGATACGCAGTATTTT.

In this sample, this clonotype turned up a few times. J is TRBJ2-7 and V is TRBV12-3 or TRBV12-4; D is unresolved. The CDR3 is 12 residues long. Trimming took 2 bases from V and 3 from J, leaving 5 bases between them. Here the CDR3 reads CASSLPDYEQYF. CDR3 DNA: TGTGCCAGCAGTTTACCGGACTACGAGCAGTACTTC.

The chain uses TRBV7-3 and TRBJ2-3, with 8 bases aligning to TRBD2. With V trimmed by 8 bases and J by 1 base, 23 bases remained unmatched. The germline CDR1 and CDR2 sequences are SGHTA and FQGTGA. The CDR3 is 20 residues long. The CDR3 loop is CASFTQIPGNSGARTDTQYF. Written as DNA, the CDR3 is TGTGCCAGCTTTACTCAGATTCCTGGGAATAGCGGGGCTCGCACAGATACGCAGTATTTT.

This rearrangement joins TRBV5-6 to TRBJ2-1, with 7 positions matching TRBD1. Trimming removed 3 bases from V and 0 bases from J; junction bases left unmatched: 9. The CDR3 is made up of 17 amino acids. The germline CDR1 and CDR2 sequences are SGHDT and YYEEEE. The CDR3 DNA is TGTGCCAGCAGCTCCCGACAGGGCCCGAGCTCCTACAATGAGCAGTTCTTC. Protein: CASSSRQGPSSYNEQFF.

V gene TRBV5-1 combines with J gene TRBJ2-3; TRBD1 agrees at 9 bases. The V gene end was trimmed by 4 bases and the J gene end by 3 bases; junction bases not matched to a gene: 9. The CDR3 covers 16 residues. Germline CDR1 is SGHRS and CDR2 is YFSETQ. The CDR3 DNA reads TGCGCCAGCAGCCGCCAGACAGGGGGGTGGACAGATACGCAGTATTTT. This codes for CASSRQTGGWTDTQYF.

This clonotype was observed a few times. The chain recombines TRBV20-1 with TRBJ2-1, with a possible D match to TRBD2 (5 bases). The CDR3 totals 15 residues. The V end was cut by 6 bases, the J end by 0 bases, with 15 bases between. The germline CDR1 and CDR2 sequences are DFQATT and SNEGSKA (reference sequence). CDR3 residues: CSASSGGPSYNEQFF. DNA of the CDR3: TGCAGTGCCAGCAGCGGAGGCCCCTCCTACAATGAGCAGTTCTTC.